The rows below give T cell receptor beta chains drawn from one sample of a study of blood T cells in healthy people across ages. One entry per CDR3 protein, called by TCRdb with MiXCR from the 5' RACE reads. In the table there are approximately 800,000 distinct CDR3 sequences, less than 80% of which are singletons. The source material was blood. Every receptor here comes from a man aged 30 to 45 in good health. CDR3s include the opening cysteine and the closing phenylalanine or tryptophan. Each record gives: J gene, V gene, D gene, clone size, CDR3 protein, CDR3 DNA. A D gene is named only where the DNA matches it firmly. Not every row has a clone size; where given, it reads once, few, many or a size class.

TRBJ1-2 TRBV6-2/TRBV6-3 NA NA CASSYRREDYGYTF TGTGCCAGCAGTTACCGCCGGGAAGACTATGGCTACACCTTC
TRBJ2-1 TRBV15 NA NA CATGRDLETEDGNEQFF TGTGCCACCGGCAGAGATCTAGAGACCGAAGATGGGAATGAGCAGTTCTTC
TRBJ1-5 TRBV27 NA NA CASSLNVIQPQHF TGTGCCAGCAGTTTAAACGTTATACAGCCCCAGCATTTT
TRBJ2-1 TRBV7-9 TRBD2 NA CASSPRTSGVTSYNEQFF TGTGCCAGCAGCCCCCGGACTAGCGGGGTAACCTCCTACAATGAGCAGTTCTTC
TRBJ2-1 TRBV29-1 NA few CSVSTDLNEQFF TGCAGCGTTTCGACAGACCTGAATGAGCAGTTCTTC
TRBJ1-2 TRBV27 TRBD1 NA CASSLFGGQAGYGYTF TGTGCCAGCAGTTTATTCGGGGGACAGGCAGGCTATGGCTACACCTTC
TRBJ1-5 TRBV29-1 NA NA CSVAGSNQPQHF TGCAGCGTTGCCGGTAGCAATCAGCCCCAGCATTTT
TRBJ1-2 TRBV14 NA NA CASSHGLEGYTF TGTGCCAGCAGCCACGGACTCGAGGGCTACACCTTC
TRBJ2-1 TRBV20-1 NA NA CSAGPDRRDHNEQFF TGCAGTGCTGGGCCGGACCGAAGAGACCACAATGAGCAGTTCTTC
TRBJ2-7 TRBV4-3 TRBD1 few CASSQVALGTGAYEQYF TGCGCCAGCAGCCAAGTCGCCCTGGGGACAGGGGCCTACGAGCAGTACTTC
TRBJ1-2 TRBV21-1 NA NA CASSKARGLGGYTF TGTGCCAGCAGCAAGGCGAGGGGTTTAGGTGGCTACACCTTC
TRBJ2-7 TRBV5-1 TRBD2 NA CASSPSTGGSYEQYF TGCGCCAGCAGCCCTTCGACGGGGGGTTCCTACGAGCAGTACTTC
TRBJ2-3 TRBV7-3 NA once CANSLTAGGVSTDTQYF TGTGCCAACAGCTTAACGGCCGGCGGGGTCAGCACAGATACGCAGTATTTT
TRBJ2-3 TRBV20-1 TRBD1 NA CSAGDRSTDTQYF TGCAGTGCTGGGGACAGGAGCACAGATACGCAGTATTTT
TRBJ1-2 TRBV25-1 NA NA CASSVNTGNYGYTF TGTGCCAGCAGCGTTAATACAGGGAACTATGGCTACACCTTC
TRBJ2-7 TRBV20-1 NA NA CSASVPSYEQYF TGCAGTGCCAGTGTGCCCTCCTACGAGCAGTACTTC
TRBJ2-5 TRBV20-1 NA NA CSARGPTGESETQYF TGCAGTGCAAGGGGCCCTACGGGGGAGTCAGAGACCCAGTACTTC
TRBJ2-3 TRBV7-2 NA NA CASSSGGTSTDTQYF TGTGCCAGCAGCTCCGGGGGGACAAGCACAGATACGCAGTATTTT
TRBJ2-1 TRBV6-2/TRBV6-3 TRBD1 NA CASSPNRGQEQFF TGTGCCAGCAGCCCCAACAGGGGGCAGGAGCAGTTCTTC
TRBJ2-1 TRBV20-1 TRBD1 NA CSARPGQDLSNEQFF TGCAGTGCTAGGCCGGGACAGGACCTCTCCAATGAGCAGTTCTTC
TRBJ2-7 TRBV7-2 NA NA CASAPAPRDHSYEQYF TGTGCCAGCGCCCCCGCCCCCCGGGACCACTCCTACGAGCAGTACTTC
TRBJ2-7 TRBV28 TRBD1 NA CTSSRSGTGGQGFEQYF TGTACCAGCAGTCGTTCCGGGACAGGCGGTCAGGGGTTCGAGCAGTACTTC
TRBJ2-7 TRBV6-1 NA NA CAIRQKSSYEQYF TGTGCCATCCGACAGAAGAGCTCCTACGAGCAGTACTTC
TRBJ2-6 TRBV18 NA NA CASSPQGPGANVLTF TGTGCCAGCTCACCCCAGGGGCCTGGGGCCAACGTCCTGACTTTC
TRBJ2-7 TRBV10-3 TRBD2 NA CAISAASGPSYEQYF TGTGCCATCAGTGCAGCTAGCGGGCCCTCCTACGAGCAGTACTTC
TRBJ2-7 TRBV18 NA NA CASPPTTDPYEQYF TGTGCCAGCCCACCGACGACGGACCCCTACGAGCAGTACTTC
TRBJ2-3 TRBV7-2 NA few CASSFQGSVQDTQYF TGTGCCAGCAGCTTCCAAGGGTCGGTACAGGATACGCAGTATTTT
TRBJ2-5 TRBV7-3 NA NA CASSSLDRDERGTQETQYF TGTGCCAGCAGCTCGCTGGACAGGGACGAGCGGGGGACACAAGAGACCCAGTACTTC
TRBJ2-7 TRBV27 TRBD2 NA CASRINPGLRYEQYF TGTGCCAGCAGAATTAACCCGGGACTACGCTACGAGCAGTACTTC